This T cell receptor beta chain was retrieved from a study of T cell responses to AZD1222 COVID-19 vaccine (TCRdb year 2021). Notes on the research overall: AZD1222 recipients given second doses at about 4 weeks or at about 12 weeks were pooled, since spike-specific TCR depth and breadth were not found to differ between the two schedules. A total of over 230 trial participants underwent TCR sequencing, of whom 207 had received two doses of AZD1222 and roughly 26 had received two doses of the MenACWY control vaccine. Trial participants were enrolled by age into 18-55, 56-69 and 70-plus year subgroups, with roughly 160, 29 and 62 TCR-sequenced participants respectively. Points the paper makes about the study in general: Conclusions about previously exposed vaccinees are limited because only six or seven AZD1222 recipients were SARS-CoV-2 seropositive at baseline. Because no day 14 peak-response samples were available, repertoires were characterized only after the peak T cell response. A significant rise in spike-specific TCR breadth and depth was observed after two AZD1222 doses relative to day 0 and relative to MenACWY recipients. Vaccine-associated CD4 TCRs spanned the whole spike protein, with dominant responses in regions 160-218 and 743-854. Epitopes outside the regions mutated in the B.1.351 and B.1.1.7 variants were reportedly recognized by nearly half of the unique spike-specific TCRs. Participants were mostly white British and included more females than males, and it was suggested by the authors that clonal diversity may have been underestimated. In the small 56-69-year group, the increase in depth fell short of significance, most likely because of low power.

What this sample's time point label stands for: baseline before first vaccination. Vaccinee samples were obtained from the UK trials COV001 and COV002, which included a single-blind randomized controlled phase 2/3 trial of AZD1222 (ChAdOx1 nCoV-19) in healthy adults. Trial participant PBMC samples were collected at day 0 and day 28 after the second dose for TCRbeta chain sequencing. The CDR3 regions of human TCRbeta chains were analyzed by immunosequencing. Under the source paper's analysis protocol: Repertoire TCRs were checked for matches against a reference library of SARS-CoV-2-specific TCRs that had been generated using the MIRA antigen-specificity platform. Breadth meant the fraction of unique TCRs that were SARS-CoV-2-associated, whereas depth meant the fraction of total T cells that were SARS-CoV-2-associated. Using the MIRA data, each spike-specific TCR was mapped to the spike region that the TCR reacts to and placed in a CD4 or CD8 class. Log10-transformed breadth and depth values were compared by one-way ANOVA with Sidak's multiple comparisons tests. In TCRdb, the immuneACCESS table is reduced to in-frame sequences with V and J assigned. These tables do not hold every clone; where another copy was compared, an unresolved V gene accounts for under half, and the others remain unexplained. V and J calls and clone size are as listed in that table; D and trimming were resolved from the DNA. This sample lists around 110,000 clones; roughly nine tenths were detected once. In total, the top ten clones hold about 7% of the sample.

Of note for this clone: Its antigen remains undetermined. The sample holds no much larger clone one base away, and base qualities are not on file.

The sequencing here drew on peripheral blood, taken on day 0 of AZD1222 vaccination. The source of this sequence is an adult in good health.

DNA sequence: TGTGCCAGCAGCTTGGGACTAGCGGTAGATGAGCAGTTCTTC. Its amino acids are CASSLGLAVDEQFF. The rearrangement joined TRBV7-3 to TRBJ2-1, with TRBD2 identical over 11 junction bases. Relative to germline, V is missing 3 bases and J is missing 8 bases, with 3 bases of the junction outside any gene match. The CDR3 has 14 amino acids, counting the end cysteine and phenylalanine. CDR3 DNA is the only sequence kept; it has 42 bases, read in frame from the first base. For CDR1 and CDR2, the germline V gene lists SGHTA and FQGTGA.